The 10 T cell receptor beta chains presented below share a single source sample, sequenced in a study of shared clonotypes between healthy human individuals. Produced via immunoSEQ multiplex PCR; TCRdb's table is partial and in-frame only. The sample contains approximately 340,000 clones, roughly 80% of which appear only once. Input material: memory CD4+ T cells sorted from blood. Subset indicated: CD45RA-negative fraction. The receptors originated from a man aged 30-40 years in good health.

V and J are TRBV11-2 and TRBJ2-7; possibly TRBD1 or TRBD2 for D (6 bases each). This CDR3 region has 15 residues. Germline-derived CDR1 and CDR2 are SGHAT and FQNNGV. V dropped 6 bases and J dropped 3 bases, with 18 bases sitting between them. The CDR3, as DNA: TGTGCCAGCAGATCAGGGGCGGGATCGGGCTACGAGCAGTACTTC. It yields the protein CASRSGAGSGYEQYF.

This chain links TRBV29-1 with TRBJ2-1; D unresolved. Germline V CDR1 and CDR2: SQVTM, ANQGSEA. Trimming removed 4 bases at V and 14 bases at J, with 12 bases between. CDR3 length: 10 residues. This CDR3 reads CSVVEPSEFF. Here the CDR3 DNA reads TGCAGCGTTGTAGAACCCTCAGAGTTCTTC.

The rearrangement links TRBV6-1 to TRBJ2-5; 9 bases map to TRBD1. The CDR3 is made up of 13 amino acids. Germline assignment: CDR1 MNHNS and CDR2 SASEGT. J was trimmed by 5 bases and V by 6 bases; bases with no gene match: 4. For the CDR3, the DNA is TGTGCCAGCAGCCGGGACAGGGACGAGACCCAGTACTTC. Translating gives CASSRDRDETQYF.

This clone has only a few counts. Other nucleotide sequences in the sample specify the same CDR3. The chain uses TRBV10-2 and TRBJ2-1, with 7 bases matching TRBD2. In germline, CDR1 is WSHSY, CDR2 SAAADI. The CDR3 runs 14 residues. Trimming removed 4 bases from V and 4 bases from J; junction bases left unmatched: 4. This CDR3 reads CASSVLAEYNEQFF. DNA of the CDR3: TGCGCCAGCAGTGTCCTAGCGGAATACAATGAGCAGTTCTTC.

This clone was found once. The chain links TRBV14 to TRBJ2-7, with D perhaps TRBD2 (7 bases). Trimming shortened V by 4 bases and J by 6 bases, and 22 bases separated the two germline ends. The germline gives CDR1 SGHDN, CDR2 FVKESK. This CDR3 contains 16 residues. CDR3 in amino acids: CASSPGGRGVDREQYF. The DNA of the CDR3 is TGTGCCAGCAGCCCCGGGGGGCGGGGCGTGGATCGCGAGCAGTACTTC.

The V call is TRBV28, the J call TRBJ1-2, with D tentatively TRBD1 (5 bases). CDR1 is MDHEN and CDR2 is SYDVKM in the germline V gene. This CDR3 contains 14 residues. Trimming removed 6 bases from V and 6 bases from J, with 17 bases in between. CDR3 in amino acids: CASRSSGTDHGYTF. The CDR3 DNA reads TGTGCCAGCAGATCTTCCGGGACCGATCATGGCTACACCTTC.

The chain couples TRBV6-5 to TRBJ2-1; D uncertain. The ends were cut back, 5 bases at V and 10 bases at J, with 12 bases in the middle. The CDR3 consists of 12 residues. The germline gives CDR1 MNHEY, CDR2 SVGAGI. CDR3: CASSPPASEQFF. In nucleotides, the CDR3 is TGTGCCAGCAGTCCACCAGCCTCCGAGCAGTTCTTC.

The DNA of the CDR3 is TGTGCCAGCTCACCCCCACGTGGGGGGGAATATGGCTACACCTTC. Protein sequence: CASSPPRGGEYGYTF. V is TRBV18 and J is TRBJ1-2, with a tentative D call TRBD1 (5 bases). Per the germline V gene, CDR1 is KGHSH and CDR2 is LQKENI. V shed 3 bases and J shed 5 bases, with 16 bases lying between them. The CDR3 runs to 15 residues.

This clone was detected ten times or more. The chain employs TRBV5-6 and TRBJ1-5; D not certain. The germline CDR1 and CDR2 sequences are SGHDT and YYEEEE. This CDR3 is 17 amino acids long. V was cut by 0 bases and J by 0 bases, with 13 bases left in between. The CDR3 DNA reads TGTGCCAGCAGCTTGGGAATGGGTGGGAATAGCAATCAGCCCCAGCATTTT. Its protein is CASSLGMGGNSNQPQHF.

V is TRBV5-1 and J is TRBJ1-5; no clear D gene. V lost 0 bases and J 7 bases, leaving 14 bases between the germline ends. The CDR3 has 15 residues. Germline assignment: CDR1 SGHRS and CDR2 YFSETQ. CDR3 protein: CASSLAGHSEQPQHF. Here the CDR3 DNA reads TGCGCCAGCAGCTTGGCCGGTCATTCAGAACAGCCCCAGCATTTT.